The 5 T cell receptor beta chains given below trace back to one sample, sequenced in a study of T cells in localized non-small cell lung cancer. The assay was immunoSEQ multiplex PCR, and TCRdb's table has in-frame clones only and misses some. The data hold some 90,000 clones, with about 87% observed a single time. The source material was peripheral blood, sampled before any cancer treatment. Receptors originate from a man aged 40 to 70 with stage I squamous cell lung carcinoma.

The chain has TRBV5-1 and TRBJ1-3; D perhaps matches TRBD1 (5 bases). Trimming left V 1 base short and J 3 bases short, with 11 bases between. The CDR3 contains 15 residues. Germline CDR1 SGHRS, CDR2 YFSETQ. The CDR3 spells CASSLNRNFGNTIYF. DNA of the CDR3: TGCGCCAGCAGCTTGAACAGGAATTTTGGAAACACCATATATTTT.

The chain couples TRBV5-4 to TRBJ2-3, with TRBD1 identical over 10 bases. V gave up 3 bases and J gave up 5 bases; unmatched junction bases: 6. CDR1 and CDR2 from the germline V gene are SGHNT and YYREEE (reference sequence). This CDR3 comprises 15 residues. CDR3 in DNA: TGTGCCAGCAGCTCAAGGACAGGGGGTCTAGATACGCAGTATTTT. It codes for CASSSRTGGLDTQYF.

This clone was seen a handful of times. The V gene is TRBV10-2, the J gene TRBJ1-1; D is ambiguous. V was shortened by 9 bases and J by 2 bases, with 7 bases between the two germline ends. Germline V gene lookup returns CDR1 WSHSY and CDR2 SAAADI. This CDR3 has 11 amino acids. The CDR3 DNA reads TGCGCCAGTTTGGACAACACTGAAGCTTTCTTT. Its protein is CASLDNTEAFF.

The V call is TRBV6-5, the J call TRBJ1-1; D is uncertain. V was pared by 4 bases and J by 5 bases, with 17 bases between. The CDR3 loop spans 15 amino acids. Germline CDR1 is MNHEY and CDR2 is SVGAGI. The CDR3 loop is CASSLLTASYTEAFF. CDR3 in DNA: TGTGCCAGCAGTTTACTAACAGCGAGCTATACTGAAGCTTTCTTT.

The chain joins TRBV7-9 to TRBJ1-5; TRBD1 matches 10 bases. Germline-derived CDR1 and CDR2 are SEHNR and FQNEAQ (reference sequence). The CDR3 is 17 residues long. Trimming removed 1 base from V and 2 bases from J; junction bases left unmatched: 5. Here the CDR3 reads CASSLGDRGIGNQPQHF. The CDR3 nucleotides read TGTGCCAGCAGCTTAGGGGACAGGGGTATCGGCAATCAGCCCCAGCATTTT. The full variable domain, its missing parts supplied by reference TRBV7-9 and TRBJ1-5, is DTGVSQNPRHKITKRGQNVTFRCDPISEHNRLYWYRQTLGQGPEFLTYFQNEAQLEKSRLLSDRFSAERPKGSFSTLEIQRTEQGDSAMYLCASSLGDRGIGNQPQHFGDGTRLSIL.